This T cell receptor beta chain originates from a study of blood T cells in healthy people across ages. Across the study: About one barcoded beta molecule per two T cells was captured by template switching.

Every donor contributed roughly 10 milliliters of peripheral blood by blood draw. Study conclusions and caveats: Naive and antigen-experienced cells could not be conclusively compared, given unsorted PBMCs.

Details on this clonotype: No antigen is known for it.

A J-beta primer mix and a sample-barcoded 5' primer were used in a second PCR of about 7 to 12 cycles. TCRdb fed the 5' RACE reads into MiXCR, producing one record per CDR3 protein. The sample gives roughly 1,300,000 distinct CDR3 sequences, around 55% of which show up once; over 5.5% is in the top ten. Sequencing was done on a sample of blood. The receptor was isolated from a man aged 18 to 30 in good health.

The CDR3 DNA follows: TGTGCCAGCAGTGGACTAGCGGGAGGGCCTCAAGAGACCCAGTACTTC. It yields the protein CASSGLAGGPQETQYF. The chain combines TRBV25-1 with TRBJ2-5; 14 positions agree with TRBD2. Germline V lookup: CDR1 MGHDK, CDR2 SYGVNS. Losses at the gene ends were 4 bases for V and 2 bases for J; bases not matched to a gene: 3. There are 16 residues in the CDR3.